The subject of this entry is one T cell receptor (beta chain). The ends were cut back, 1 base at V and 5 bases at J, with 12 bases in the middle. Germline assignment: CDR1 MNHNS and CDR2 SASEGT. CDR3 size: 14 residues. This record comes from a study of blood T cell repertoires in COVID-19. Cohorts were determined from participant-reported clinical history. A case of COVID-19 had been met by exposed participants within 2 weeks before study entry. Original handling: Amplification of reference gene primers provided the estimated nucleated cell counts. Sequencing used immunoSEQ multiplex PCR; TCRdb keeps in-frame clones, though not all of them. That table furnishes V, J and clone size, whereas the DNA furnished D and trimming. The table lists about 250,000 clones, approximately 89% of them singletons.

The source is a woman between 40 and 55 years old who had been exposed to COVID-19. The specimen sequenced was PBMCs or T cells enriched from blood (not recorded which). The chain employs TRBV6-1 and TRBJ2-7; tentatively, D is TRBD2 (5 bases). In DNA form, the CDR3 reads TGTGCCAGCAGTGAAGGAAGGTCGGGGAACGAGCAGTACTTC. Protein product: CASSEGRSGNEQYF.